The entry below describes one T cell receptor beta chain. Its target is not known. This table comes from immunoSEQ multiplex PCR, and its TCRdb copy is limited to in-frame clones, with some not included. The table shows 200,000 or so clones, with roughly 82% occurring only once. The donors were in the roughly 110-subject validation cohort; that cohort was separate from the roughly 660-subject first cohort. The length of the CDR3 is 17 residues. V shed 1 base, J shed 3 bases, and the junction held 4 bases outside the gene matches. From germline, CDR1 is SSHAT and CDR2 FNYEAQ (reference sequence). The data originate from a study of cytomegalovirus exposure and HLA in healthy donors. The wider study: The same platform as the roughly 630 first-cohort repertoires was used for the 95 to 150 validation repertoires, a later analysis reported.

Findings and limits, study-wide: Usually a TCR sequence was rare, but some public TCRs were found in many donors. The listing of roughly 160 TCR beta chains classed them as cytomegalovirus-associated.

Sequencing used PBMCs. This chain joins TRBV7-7 and TRBJ2-1; 12 bases are shared with TRBD2. The sequence was obtained from a man aged 18 to 30 in good health and CMV-seropositive. In nucleotides, the CDR3 is TGTGCCAGCAGCTTAGGACTAGCGGGAGCGGGCTACAATGAGCAGTTCTTC. Translated: CASSLGLAGAGYNEQFF.